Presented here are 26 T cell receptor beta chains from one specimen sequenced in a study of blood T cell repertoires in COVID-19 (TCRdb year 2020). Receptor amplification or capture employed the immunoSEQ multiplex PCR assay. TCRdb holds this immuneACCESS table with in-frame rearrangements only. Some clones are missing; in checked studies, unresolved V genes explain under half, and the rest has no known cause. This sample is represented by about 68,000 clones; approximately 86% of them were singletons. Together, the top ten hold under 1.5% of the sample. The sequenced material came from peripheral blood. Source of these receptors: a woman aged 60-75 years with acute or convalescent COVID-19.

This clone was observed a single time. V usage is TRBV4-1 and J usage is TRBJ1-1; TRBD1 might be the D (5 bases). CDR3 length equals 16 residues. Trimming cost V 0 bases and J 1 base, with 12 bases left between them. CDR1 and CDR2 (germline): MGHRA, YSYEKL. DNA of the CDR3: TGCGCCAGCAGCCAAGATGGCAGGGCCAAGAACACTGAAGCTTTCTTT. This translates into CASSQDGRAKNTEAFF.

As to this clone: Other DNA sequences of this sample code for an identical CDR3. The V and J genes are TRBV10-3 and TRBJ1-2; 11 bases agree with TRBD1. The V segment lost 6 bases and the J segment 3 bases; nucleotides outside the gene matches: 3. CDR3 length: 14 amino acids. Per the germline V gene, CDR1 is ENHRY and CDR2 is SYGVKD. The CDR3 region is CAISLGQGDYGYTF. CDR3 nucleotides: TGTGCCATCAGCTTGGGACAGGGGGACTATGGCTACACCTTC.

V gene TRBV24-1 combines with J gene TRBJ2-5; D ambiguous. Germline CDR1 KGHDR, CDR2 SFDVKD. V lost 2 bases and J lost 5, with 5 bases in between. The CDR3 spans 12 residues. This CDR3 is CATSDSRETQYF. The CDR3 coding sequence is TGTGCCACCAGTGATTCGAGGGAGACCCAGTACTTC.

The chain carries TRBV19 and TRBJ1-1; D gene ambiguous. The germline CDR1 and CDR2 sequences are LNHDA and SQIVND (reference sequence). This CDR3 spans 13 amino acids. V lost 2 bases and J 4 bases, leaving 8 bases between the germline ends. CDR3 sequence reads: CASSIWRSTEAFF. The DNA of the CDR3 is TGTGCCAGTAGTATATGGAGGTCCACTGAAGCTTTCTTT.

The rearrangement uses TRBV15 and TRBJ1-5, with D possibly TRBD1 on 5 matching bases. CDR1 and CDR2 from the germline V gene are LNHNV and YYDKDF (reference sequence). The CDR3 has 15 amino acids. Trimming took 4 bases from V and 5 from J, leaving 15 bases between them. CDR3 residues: CATSKRWGGDQPQHF. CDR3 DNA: TGTGCCACCAGCAAACGATGGGGGGGGGATCAGCCCCAGCATTTT.

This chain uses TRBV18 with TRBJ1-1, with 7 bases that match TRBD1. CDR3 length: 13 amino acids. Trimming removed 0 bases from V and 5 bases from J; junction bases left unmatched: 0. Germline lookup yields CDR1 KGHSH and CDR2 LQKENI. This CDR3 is CASSPPTGTEAFF. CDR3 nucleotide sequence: TGTGCCAGCTCACCACCGACAGGGACTGAAGCTTTCTTT.

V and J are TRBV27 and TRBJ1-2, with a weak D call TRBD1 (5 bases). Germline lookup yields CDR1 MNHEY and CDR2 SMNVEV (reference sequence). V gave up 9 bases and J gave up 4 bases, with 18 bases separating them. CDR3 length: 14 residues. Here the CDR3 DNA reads TGTGCCAGTAGAGATAGTGGGGGGTCCTATGGCTACACCTTC. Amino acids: CASRDSGGSYGYTF.

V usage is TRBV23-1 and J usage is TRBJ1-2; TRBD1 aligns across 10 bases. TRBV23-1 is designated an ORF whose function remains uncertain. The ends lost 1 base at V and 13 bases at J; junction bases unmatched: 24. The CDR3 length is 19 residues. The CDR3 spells CASSQYAMDRGYQHTGSTF. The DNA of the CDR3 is TGCGCCAGCAGTCAATATGCTATGGACAGGGGGTACCAACACACCGGATCCACCTTC.

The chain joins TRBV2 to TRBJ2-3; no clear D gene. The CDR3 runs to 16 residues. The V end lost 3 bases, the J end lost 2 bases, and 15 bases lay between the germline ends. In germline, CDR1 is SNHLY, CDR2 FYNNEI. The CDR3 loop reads CASSDQALFSTDTQYF. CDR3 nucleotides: TGTGCCAGCAGTGATCAAGCGCTTTTCTCCACAGATACGCAGTATTTT.

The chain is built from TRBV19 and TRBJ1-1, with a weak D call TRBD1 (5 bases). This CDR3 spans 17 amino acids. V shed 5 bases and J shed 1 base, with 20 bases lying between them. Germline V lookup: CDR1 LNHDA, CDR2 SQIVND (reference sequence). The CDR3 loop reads CASSDATAGGKNTEAFF. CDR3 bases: TGTGCCAGTAGTGATGCAACCGCGGGGGGAAAGAACACTGAAGCTTTCTTT.

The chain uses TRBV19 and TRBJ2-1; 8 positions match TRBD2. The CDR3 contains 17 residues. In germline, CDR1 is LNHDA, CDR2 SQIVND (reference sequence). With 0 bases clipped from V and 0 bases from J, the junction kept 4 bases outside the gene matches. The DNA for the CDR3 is TGTGCCAGTAGTATAGATCGGGGGGGTAGCTCCTACAATGAGCAGTTCTTC. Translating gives CASSIDRGGSSYNEQFF.

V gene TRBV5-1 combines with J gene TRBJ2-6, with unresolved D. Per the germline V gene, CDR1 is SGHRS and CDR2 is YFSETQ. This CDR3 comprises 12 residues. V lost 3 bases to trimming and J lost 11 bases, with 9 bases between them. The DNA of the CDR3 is TGCGCCAGCAGCTCCACATTGGACGTCCTGACTTTC. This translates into CASSSTLDVLTF.

The CDR3 region has the DNA TGTGCCAGCAGCCCTTTACCTACAGGGGCCAACTATGGCTACACCTTC. Its translation: CASSPLPTGANYGYTF. The chain carries TRBV3-1 (or the pseudogene TRBV3-2) and TRBJ1-2; 7 positions agree with TRBD1. Germline CDR1 reads LGHDT; CDR2 reads YNNKEL (reference sequence). J lost 2 bases, V lost 4 bases, and 10 bases had no gene match. The CDR3 length is 16 residues.

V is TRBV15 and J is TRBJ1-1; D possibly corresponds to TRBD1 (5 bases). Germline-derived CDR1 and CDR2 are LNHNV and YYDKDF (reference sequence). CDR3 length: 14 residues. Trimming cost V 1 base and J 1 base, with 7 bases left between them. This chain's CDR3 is CATSRGGRNTEAFF. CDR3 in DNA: TGTGCCACCAGCAGAGGGGGCAGGAACACTGAAGCTTTCTTT.

DNA for the CDR3: TGTGCCACCAGCAGACCATCGTCCGGCTCCTACAATGAGCAGTTCTTC. This gives the protein CATSRPSSGSYNEQFF. The J gene is TRBJ2-1, the V gene TRBV15; D gene unclear. Germline values: CDR1 LNHNV, CDR2 YYDKDF (reference sequence). The CDR3 extends over 16 amino acids. Between the trimmed V and J ends, which lost 2 bases and 0 bases, there was a span of 11 bases.

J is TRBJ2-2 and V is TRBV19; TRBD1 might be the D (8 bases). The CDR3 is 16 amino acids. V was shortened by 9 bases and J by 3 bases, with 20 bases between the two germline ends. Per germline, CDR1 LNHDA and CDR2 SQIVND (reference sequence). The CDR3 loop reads CASVQGGAGDTGELFF. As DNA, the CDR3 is TGTGCCAGCGTACAGGGGGGCGCGGGGGACACCGGGGAGCTGTTTTTT.

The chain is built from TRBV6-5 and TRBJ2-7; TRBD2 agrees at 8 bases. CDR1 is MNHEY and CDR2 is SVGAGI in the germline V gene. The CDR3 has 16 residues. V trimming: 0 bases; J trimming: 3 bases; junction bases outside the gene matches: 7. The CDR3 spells CASSYSLGGLDYEQYF. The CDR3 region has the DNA TGTGCCAGCAGTTACTCTCTGGGGGGACTAGACTACGAGCAGTACTTC.

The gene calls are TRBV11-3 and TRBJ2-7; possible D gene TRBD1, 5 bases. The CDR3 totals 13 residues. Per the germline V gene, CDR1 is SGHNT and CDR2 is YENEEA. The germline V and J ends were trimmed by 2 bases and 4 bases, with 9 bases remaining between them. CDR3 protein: CASSLYQGYEQYF. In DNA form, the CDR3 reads TGTGCCAGCAGCTTATATCAGGGATACGAGCAGTACTTC.

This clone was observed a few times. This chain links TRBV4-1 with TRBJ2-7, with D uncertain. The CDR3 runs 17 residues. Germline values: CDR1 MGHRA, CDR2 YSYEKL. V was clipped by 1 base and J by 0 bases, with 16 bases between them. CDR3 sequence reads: CASSQVQTRRGSYEQYF. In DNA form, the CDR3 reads TGCGCCAGCAGCCAAGTCCAAACAAGAAGAGGCTCCTACGAGCAGTACTTC.

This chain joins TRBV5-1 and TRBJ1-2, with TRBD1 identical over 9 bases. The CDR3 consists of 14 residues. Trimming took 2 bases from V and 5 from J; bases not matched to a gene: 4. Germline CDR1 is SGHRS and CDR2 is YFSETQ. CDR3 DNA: TGCGCCAGCAGCTTACAGGGGGCGTGGTATGGCTACACCTTC. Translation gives CASSLQGAWYGYTF.

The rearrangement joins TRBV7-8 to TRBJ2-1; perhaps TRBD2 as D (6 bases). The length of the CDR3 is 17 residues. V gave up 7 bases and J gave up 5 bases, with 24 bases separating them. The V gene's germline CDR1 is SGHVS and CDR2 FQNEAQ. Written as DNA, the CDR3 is TGTGCCAGCACGATAGGAGGGGTTCGGGCTGCTGACAATGAGCAGTTCTTC. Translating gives CASTIGGVRAADNEQFF. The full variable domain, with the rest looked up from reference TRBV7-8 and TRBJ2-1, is GAGVSQSPRYKVAKRGQDVALRCDPISGHVSLFWYQQALGQGPEFLTYFQNEAQLDKSGLPSDRFFAERPEGSVSTLKIQRTQQEDSAVYLCASTIGGVRAADNEQFFGPGTRLTVL.

The CDR3 is CASSPPVGSGKTQYF. Written as DNA, the CDR3 is TGTGCCAGCTCACCACCGGTGGGGAGCGGGAAGACCCAGTACTTC. The V and J genes are TRBV18 and TRBJ2-5; 7 bases are a match to TRBD2. The V gene end was trimmed by 0 bases and the J gene end by 6 bases; junction bases not matched to a gene: 7. CDR3 length: 15 amino acids. The germline V gene has CDR1 KGHSH and CDR2 LQKENI.

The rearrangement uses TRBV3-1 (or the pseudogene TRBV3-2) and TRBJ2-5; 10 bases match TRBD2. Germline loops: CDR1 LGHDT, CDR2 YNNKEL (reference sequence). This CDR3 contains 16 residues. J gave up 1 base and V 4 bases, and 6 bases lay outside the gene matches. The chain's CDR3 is CASSPTSGLAQETQYF. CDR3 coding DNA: TGTGCCAGCAGCCCGACTAGCGGGTTAGCCCAAGAGACCCAGTACTTC.

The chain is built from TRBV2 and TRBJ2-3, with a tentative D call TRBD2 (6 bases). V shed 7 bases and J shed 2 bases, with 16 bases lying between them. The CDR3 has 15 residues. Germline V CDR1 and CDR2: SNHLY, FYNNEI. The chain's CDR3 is CASISSGEPTDTQYF. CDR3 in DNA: TGTGCCAGCATAAGTAGCGGAGAACCCACAGATACGCAGTATTTT.

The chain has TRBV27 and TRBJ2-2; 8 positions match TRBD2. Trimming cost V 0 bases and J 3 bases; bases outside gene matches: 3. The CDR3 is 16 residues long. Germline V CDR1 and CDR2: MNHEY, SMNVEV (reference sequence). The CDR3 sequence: CASSLSEREYTGELFF. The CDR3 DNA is TGTGCCAGCAGTTTATCTGAGCGGGAGTACACCGGGGAGCTGTTTTTT.

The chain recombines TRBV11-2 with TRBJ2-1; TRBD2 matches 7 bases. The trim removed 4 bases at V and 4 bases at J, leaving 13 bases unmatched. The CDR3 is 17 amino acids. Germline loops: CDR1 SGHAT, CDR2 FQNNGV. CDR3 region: CASSYRGGSPLYNEQFF. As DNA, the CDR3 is TGTGCCAGCAGCTATAGGGGCGGGAGCCCCCTTTACAATGAGCAGTTCTTC.